These 24 T cell receptor beta chains share one sample of origin, sequenced in a study of cytomegalovirus exposure and HLA in healthy donors (dated by TCRdb to the late 2010s). To prepare the library, the immunoSEQ multiplex PCR assay was applied. The multiplex PCR relied on a mix of 60 forward primers for TCR Vbeta segments and 13 reverse primers for TCR Jbeta segments. As stored in TCRdb, this immuneACCESS dataset retains in-frame rearrangements with V and J assigned. A fraction of the clones does not appear; measured against another copy, unresolved V genes explain less than half of the discrepancy, and the remainder lacks a known reason. For this sample the table gives 120,000 or so clones, of which around three quarters were detected only once. About 2% of the sample lies in the top ten. Sequenced material: PBMCs. These receptors came from a man younger than 30 in good health and CMV-seronegative.

The gene calls are TRBV7-9 and TRBJ1-1; D ambiguous. This CDR3 has 15 amino acids. Germline V gene data show CDR1 as SEHNR and CDR2 as FQNEAQ (reference sequence). The V end was cut by 3 bases, the J end by 1 base, with 12 bases between. CDR3 in amino acids: CASSFSSSGNTEAFF. The CDR3 coding sequence is TGTGCCAGCAGCTTTTCGTCCTCAGGGAACACTGAAGCTTTCTTT. Drawing the rest from reference TRBV7-9 and TRBJ1-1, the complete variable domain is DTGVSQNPRHKITKRGQNVTFRCDPISEHNRLYWYRQTLGQGPEFLTYFQNEAQLEKSRLLSDRFSAERPKGSFSTLEIQRTEQGDSAMYLCASSFSSSGNTEAFFGQGTRLTVV.

The CDR3 coding sequence is TGCGCCAGCAGCCAAGGAGTCGGGGACAATGAGCAGTTCTTC. Translation gives CASSQGVGDNEQFF. V usage is TRBV4-1 and J usage is TRBJ2-1, with D tentatively TRBD2 (5 bases). The CDR3 covers 14 residues. Looked up from germline, CDR1 is MGHRA and CDR2 is YSYEKL. The ends were cut back, 1 base at V and 5 bases at J, with 9 bases in the middle.

The rearrangement joins TRBV7-9 to TRBJ1-2, with TRBD1 identical over 7 bases. Germline values: CDR1 SEHNR, CDR2 FQNEAQ (reference sequence). This CDR3 has 16 amino acids. With 0 bases clipped from V and 4 bases from J, the junction kept 8 bases outside the gene matches. The CDR3 here is CASSLAVRQGGYGYTF. CDR3 sequence (DNA): TGTGCCAGCAGCTTAGCGGTCCGACAGGGTGGCTATGGCTACACCTTC.

This chain uses TRBV7-9 with TRBJ1-5; 7 nucleotides agree with TRBD1. Germline CDR1 reads SEHNR; CDR2 reads FQNEAQ (reference sequence). V trimming: 5 bases; J trimming: 0 bases; junction bases outside the gene matches: 4. This CDR3 has 15 amino acids. The CDR3 bases are TGTGCCAGCAGCCCACAGGGGAATAGCAATCAGCCCCAGCATTTT. Translating gives CASSPQGNSNQPQHF.

This clone was counted ten times or more. The V call is TRBV10-3, the J call TRBJ1-1; D might be TRBD1 (6 bases). Germline V gene lookup returns CDR1 ENHRY and CDR2 SYGVKD. V was trimmed by 4 bases and J by 11 bases, leaving 11 bases between them. CDR3 length equals 11 residues. Here the CDR3 DNA reads TGTGCCATCAGTGGAACAGGGCGGGCTTTCTTT. Its protein is CAISGTGRAFF.

The chain employs TRBV5-6 and TRBJ2-7, with unresolved D. The CDR3 loop spans 13 amino acids. CDR1 SGHDT and CDR2 YYEEEE come from the germline V gene. V lost 0 bases to trimming and J lost 3 bases, with 7 bases between them. For the CDR3, the DNA is TGTGCCAGCAGCTTGGAGACGGACTACGAGCAGTACGTC. This sequence encodes CASSLETDYEQYV.

This sequence joins TRBV10-3 and TRBJ2-1; the D gene is possibly TRBD1 (5 bases). Trimming left V 3 bases short and J 5 bases short, with 11 bases between. Germline V lookup: CDR1 ENHRY, CDR2 SYGVKD. This CDR3 has 14 residues. The CDR3 DNA reads as TGTGCCATCAGTGACAGGGTCGAGAACAATGAGCAGTTCTTC. This encodes CAISDRVENNEQFF.

The genes are TRBV19 and TRBJ2-7, with 9 nucleotides matching TRBD1. The V gene's germline CDR1 is LNHDA and CDR2 SQIVND (reference sequence). V shed 5 bases and J 4 bases; nucleotides not matched to a gene: 6. The CDR3 contains 14 residues. CDR3 DNA sequence: TGTGCCAGTAGTGAACAGGGGGCAGCGTACGAGCAGTACTTC. Translated, it gives CASSEQGAAYEQYF.

V usage is TRBV6-5 and J usage is TRBJ2-1; possible D gene TRBD1, 6 bases. The length of the CDR3 is 12 residues. Germline V gene data show CDR1 as MNHEY and CDR2 as SVGAGI. V dropped 5 bases and J dropped 9 bases, with 11 bases sitting between them. The chain's CDR3 is CASSIQGFEQFF. CDR3 in DNA: TGTGCCAGCAGTATACAGGGATTTGAGCAGTTCTTC.

This clone showed up just once. The chain employs TRBV18 and TRBJ2-1, with TRBD2 as a possible D gene (6 bases). CDR1 is KGHSH, CDR2 LQKENI, per germline. V dropped 3 bases and J dropped 5 bases, with 11 bases sitting between them. The CDR3 sequence is 14 residues long. The CDR3 region is CASSPGLAHNEQFF. The CDR3 DNA reads as TGTGCCAGCTCACCGGGACTCGCACACAATGAGCAGTTCTTC.

CDR3 DNA sequence: TGTGCCAGCAGCGTAGTTCCGGGGATGAACACTGAAGCTTTCTTT. Protein: CASSVVPGMNTEAFF. V is TRBV9 and J is TRBJ1-1; D not certain. The CDR3 covers 15 residues. Germline V gene data show CDR1 as SGDLS and CDR2 as YYNGEE. V was pared by 0 bases and J by 0 bases, with 9 bases between.

V and J are TRBV12-1 and TRBJ1-2; whether TRBD1, the table's D call, matches the DNA was not checked. TRBV12-1 is deemed a pseudogene. The CDR3 loop spans 18 amino acids. The CDR3 bases are TGTGCCAGCAGCTTTGCAGGGACAGACTACCCCCCTAACTATGGCTACACCTTC. Its protein product is CASSFAGTDYPPNYGYTF.

V and J are TRBV4-1 and TRBJ2-7; tentatively, D is TRBD2 (6 bases). The CDR3 sequence is 15 residues long. Trimming took 6 bases from V and 3 from J, leaving 18 bases between them. CDR1 and CDR2 from the germline V gene are MGHRA and YSYEKL. CDR3 sequence: CASSEERGVNYEQYF. The DNA of the CDR3 is TGCGCCAGCAGTGAAGAACGCGGGGTTAACTACGAGCAGTACTTC.

This chain connects TRBV6-5 to TRBJ1-1; D may be TRBD1 (5 bases). The CDR3 extends over 15 amino acids. Germline lookup yields CDR1 MNHEY and CDR2 SVGAGI. The V and J ends lost 6 bases and 0 bases respectively, with 14 bases between them. CDR3 nucleotides: TGTGCCAGCAGCCTCAGGGTGACCCTGAACACTGAAGCTTTCTTT. It translates to CASSLRVTLNTEAFF.

By share, this clone counts as medium-sized. The chain uses TRBV5-6 and TRBJ1-4; no clear D gene. Trimming removed 3 bases from V and 0 bases from J, with 6 bases in between. This CDR3 has 14 residues. Germline V CDR1 and CDR2: SGHDT, YYEEEE. CDR3 bases: TGTGCCAGCAGCTACGGGACAACTAATGAAAAACTGTTTTTT. This encodes CASSYGTTNEKLFF.

The chain carries TRBV5-1 and TRBJ2-3; TRBD2 agrees at 7 bases. V trimming: 0 bases; J trimming: 0 bases; junction bases outside the gene matches: 4. CDR1 SGHRS and CDR2 YFSETQ come from the germline V gene. The CDR3 extends over 16 amino acids. The CDR3 DNA follows: TGCGCCAGCAGCTTGGTGGCGGGGGAAAGCACAGATACGCAGTATTTT. Encoded protein: CASSLVAGESTDTQYF.

V gene TRBV29-1 combines with J gene TRBJ1-1; D gene unclear. The CDR3 is 11 amino acids. V was shortened by 6 bases and J by 3 bases, with 8 bases between the two germline ends. CDR1 is SQVTM, CDR2 ANQGSEA, per germline. In DNA form, the CDR3 reads TGCAGCGTGGACTTTGACACTGAAGCTTTCTTT. This translates into CSVDFDTEAFF.

The chain is built from TRBV7-8 and TRBJ2-2, with 8 positions matching TRBD1. The CDR3 length is 15 residues. From germline, CDR1 is SGHVS and CDR2 FQNEAQ. V trimming: 7 bases; J trimming: 1 base; junction bases outside the gene matches: 5. The CDR3 nucleotides are TGTGCCAGCAACAAGGACAGGGTGAACACCGGGGAGCTGTTTTTT. This codes for CASNKDRVNTGELFF.

This chain links TRBV28 with TRBJ1-5; 8 bases are shared with TRBD1. CDR3 size: 14 residues. Germline V gene sequence: CDR1 MDHEN, CDR2 SYDVKM. V dropped 5 bases and J dropped 7; count of bases not matched to a gene: 7. The CDR3 here is CASSLQGGRQPQHF. CDR3 DNA: TGTGCCAGCAGTCTACAGGGGGGAAGGCAGCCCCAGCATTTT.

DNA of the CDR3: TGTGCCAGTAGTATCCGTCGAGTCGGCAGGCGGGATTCACCCCTCCACTTT. Residues: CASSIRRVGRRDSPLHF. J is TRBJ1-6 and V is TRBV19, with D unresolved. Trimming left V 3 bases short and J 8 bases short, with 20 bases between. Per the germline V gene, CDR1 is LNHDA and CDR2 is SQIVND (reference sequence). This CDR3 has 17 amino acids.

The chain carries TRBV11-2 and TRBJ2-3; TRBD2 might be the D (5 bases). This CDR3 is 13 amino acids long. Germline lookup yields CDR1 SGHAT and CDR2 FQNNGV. Trimming removed 1 base from V and 5 bases from J, with 7 bases in between. This CDR3 is CASSLAGKDTQYF. DNA of the CDR3: TGTGCCAGCAGCTTAGCCGGGAAAGATACGCAGTATTTT.

The rearrangement uses TRBV15 and TRBJ2-2; the D is unclear. Per the germline V gene, CDR1 is LNHNV and CDR2 is YYDKDF (reference sequence). The CDR3 runs to 14 residues. The V gene lost 0 bases and the J gene lost 6 bases, with 8 bases spanning the gap. The CDR3 nucleotides are TGTGCCACCAGCAGAGATTCAGGTCCCGGGGAGCTGTTTTTT. Translating gives CATSRDSGPGELFF. The full variable domain, completed using reference TRBV15 and TRBJ2-2, is DAMVIQNPRYQVTQFGKPVTLSCSQTLNHNVMYWYQQKSSQAPKLLFHYYDKDFNNEADTPDNFQSRRPNTSFCFLDIRSPGLGDTAMYLCATSRDSGPGELFFGEGSRLTVL.

This chain uses TRBV7-2 with TRBJ2-1; TRBD2 matches 16 bases. Looked up from germline, CDR1 is SGHTA and CDR2 is FQGNSA. V was pared by 5 bases and J by 1 base, with 8 bases of the junction left unmatched. The CDR3 consists of 19 residues. The CDR3 sequence is CASSPLGLAGGPSYNEQFF. The CDR3 nucleotides are TGTGCCAGCAGCCCCCTGGGACTAGCGGGAGGGCCGTCCTACAATGAGCAGTTCTTC. Combining the CDR3 with reference TRBV7-2 and TRBJ2-1 gives the whole variable domain GAGVSQSPSNKVTEKGKDVELRCDPISGHTALYWYRQSLGQGLEFLIYFQGNSAPDKSGLPSDRFSAERTGGSVSTLTIQRTQQEDSAVYLCASSPLGLAGGPSYNEQFFGPGTRLTVL.

The CDR3: CASSEQGDTGELFF. CDR3 nucleotide sequence: TGTGCCAGCTCAGAGCAGGGGGACACCGGGGAGCTGTTTTTT. This chain joins TRBV18 and TRBJ2-2; the match to TRBD1 covers 7 bases. Germline CDR1 reads KGHSH; CDR2 reads LQKENI. CDR3 length: 14 residues. With 5 bases clipped from V and 3 bases from J, the junction kept 3 bases outside the gene matches.